One and the same sample provided the 15 T cell receptor beta chains below, sequenced in a study of beta chain features in type 1 diabetes. Study results and caveats: Researchers report that Type 1 diabetes patients had moderately but significantly shorter TCRB CDR3s across all four CD4+ subsets.

Reverse transcribing all isolated RNA meant expressed TCRB transcripts were sequenced. Generated by immunoSEQ multiplex PCR, the TCRdb table keeps only in-frame clones and is missing some. The table includes around 710,000 clones, roughly an eighth detected once. These receptors lack a known antigen. Sequenced: naive CD4+ T cells from blood. The receptors were sampled from a man aged 25-40 years with type 1 diabetes.

The rearrangement joins TRBV19 to TRBJ2-5; D is perhaps TRBD1 (6 bases). CDR1 is LNHDA and CDR2 is SQIVND in the germline V gene (reference sequence). V shed 7 bases and J shed 4 bases, with 16 bases lying between them. CDR3 length: 14 amino acids. The CDR3 coding sequence is TGTGCCAGTAAAAGTTCAGGGGATTTAGAGACCCAGTACTTC. This codes for CASKSSGDLETQYF.

The table lists this clone with a few counts. This sequence joins TRBV4-3 and TRBJ1-6; unclear D gene. Germline V gene lookup returns CDR1 LGHNA and CDR2 YSLEER. V was cut by 0 bases and J by 8 bases, with 5 bases left in between. The CDR3 is 13 amino acids. The chain's CDR3 is CASSQDDYSPLHF. The CDR3 DNA sequence: TGCGCCAGCAGCCAAGATGACTATTCACCCCTCCACTTT.

V and J are TRBV6-6 and TRBJ2-5, with 9 bases matching TRBD2. The CDR3 length is 15 residues. From germline, CDR1 is MNHNY and CDR2 SVGAGI (reference sequence). The junction had 10 bases not matched to a gene; V was cut back by 10 bases and J by 1 base. CDR3 loop: CATRGVAGVQETQYF. The DNA of the CDR3 is TGTGCCACCAGAGGGGTAGCGGGGGTCCAAGAGACCCAGTACTTC.

This clone was picked up a small number of times. CDR3 DNA sequence: TGTGCCAGCAGCCCGCTCGTATCCGTGAACACCGGGGAGCTGTTTTTT. As protein: CASSPLVSVNTGELFF. This chain joins TRBV5-6 and TRBJ2-2; D call uncertain. Germline V gene lookup returns CDR1 SGHDT and CDR2 YYEEEE. This CDR3 comprises 16 residues. Trimming pared 4 bases from V and 1 base from J, leaving 14 bases between.

The chain recombines TRBV7-2 with TRBJ2-7; 9 bases agree with TRBD1. The CDR3 length is 14 residues. The trim removed 4 bases at V and 5 bases at J, leaving 6 bases unmatched. Germline lookup yields CDR1 SGHTA and CDR2 FQGNSA. The CDR3 DNA reads as TGTGCCAGCAGCTCCCGGGACAGGGAGAACGAGCAGTACTTC. Translated: CASSSRDRENEQYF.

This clone was detected only a few times. This chain links TRBV9 with TRBJ2-1, with 11 bases fitting TRBD2. CDR1 and CDR2 from the germline V gene are SGDLS and YYNGEE. The trim removed 0 bases at V and 3 bases at J, leaving 5 bases unmatched. The CDR3 sequence is 17 residues long. CDR3 protein: CASSVESSGGYYNEQFF. CDR3 nucleotide sequence: TGTGCCAGCAGCGTAGAGTCTAGCGGGGGGTACTACAATGAGCAGTTCTTC.

The CDR3 sequence is CASSLGFGGNTIYF. In nucleotides, the CDR3 is TGTGCCAGCAGCTTAGGTTTTGGTGGAAACACCATATATTTT. The gene calls are TRBV7-8 and TRBJ1-3; D remains ambiguous. This CDR3 is 14 amino acids long. Germline CDR1 SGHVS, CDR2 FQNEAQ. The V end lost 1 base, the J end lost 3 bases, and 7 bases lay between the germline ends. Complete variable domain (other parts from reference TRBV7-8 and TRBJ1-3): GAGVSQSPRYKVAKRGQDVALRCDPISGHVSLFWYQQALGQGPEFLTYFQNEAQLDKSGLPSDRFFAERPEGSVSTLKIQRTQQEDSAVYLCASSLGFGGNTIYFGEGSWLTVV.

This clone occurred a few times. The V gene is TRBV11-3, the J gene TRBJ1-2; a possible D gene is TRBD1 (5 bases). This CDR3 comprises 11 residues. Germline lookup yields CDR1 SGHNT and CDR2 YENEEA. Trimming shortened V by 3 bases and J by 6 bases, and 5 bases separated the two germline ends. CDR3 in amino acids: CASSLGHGYTF. In nucleotides, the CDR3 is TGTGCCAGCAGCTTGGGACATGGCTACACCTTC.

The sample holds a few counts of this clone. This chain joins TRBV5-1 and TRBJ2-7; D unclear. Germline CDR1 reads SGHRS; CDR2 reads YFSETQ. Trimming stripped 0 bases from V and 5 bases from J, with 12 bases between. The CDR3 consists of 14 residues. CDR3 bases: TGCGCCAGCAGCTTGGAGACCCTTGGTAACGAGCAGTACTTC. It codes for CASSLETLGNEQYF.

This clone was counted a few times. V usage is TRBV4-2 and J usage is TRBJ2-3; a weak D match, TRBD2 (5 bases). Per germline, CDR1 LGHNA and CDR2 YNFKEQ. The CDR3 totals 14 residues. Trimming removed 0 bases at V and 1 base at J, with 5 bases between. CDR3 protein: CASSQEAGTDTQYF. The CDR3 region has the DNA TGTGCCAGCAGCCAAGAAGCGGGCACAGATACGCAGTATTTT.

The V gene is TRBV4-1, the J gene TRBJ1-4, with D hard to call. The CDR3 is made up of 15 amino acids. The V gene's germline CDR1 is MGHRA and CDR2 YSYEKL. The V gene lost 4 bases and the J gene lost 4 bases, with 13 bases spanning the gap. The CDR3, as DNA: TGCGCCAGCAGCCGACCCGGGTCCCGTAATGAAAAACTGTTTTTT. The encoded protein is CASSRPGSRNEKLFF.

This chain uses TRBV29-1 with TRBJ1-5; tentatively, D is TRBD1 (5 bases). Germline V CDR1 and CDR2: SQVTM, ANQGSEA. The CDR3 sequence is 13 residues long. Trimming took off 5 bases at V and 3 bases at J, with 11 bases between the two ends. The CDR3 sequence: CSVSGHNNQPQHF. CDR3 in DNA: TGCAGCGTTTCGGGGCACAACAATCAGCCCCAGCATTTT.

The rearrangement joins TRBV29-1 to TRBJ2-7, with 9 positions matching TRBD1. The CDR3 runs 12 residues. The ends lost 4 bases at V and 3 bases at J; junction bases unmatched: 1. Germline assignment: CDR1 SQVTM and CDR2 ANQGSEA. This CDR3 reads CSVGQGVYEQYF. CDR3 coding DNA: TGCAGCGTTGGACAGGGGGTCTACGAGCAGTACTTC.

This clone was seen more than once but under ten times. This sample includes further DNA sequences coding for the same CDR3. The chain couples TRBV5-4 to TRBJ2-3; 9 nucleotides agree with TRBD1. The CDR3 has 15 residues. The J segment lost 0 bases and the V segment lost 3 bases, leaving 2 bases of the junction unmatched. Germline values: CDR1 SGHNT, CDR2 YYREEE (reference sequence). The chain's CDR3 is CASSYGQGSTDTQYF. In DNA form, the CDR3 reads TGTGCCAGCAGCTACGGACAGGGGAGCACAGATACGCAGTATTTT.

This clone appeared a few times. This CDR3 is CASSLGQGPYEQYF. CDR3 nucleotides: TGTGCCAGCAGCCTGGGACAGGGGCCCTACGAGCAGTACTTC. The gene calls are TRBV2 and TRBJ2-7; 10 positions match TRBD1. The germline V gene encodes CDR1 SNHLY and CDR2 FYNNEI. The CDR3 spans 14 residues. V was clipped by 6 bases and J by 2 bases; unmatched bases: 4.